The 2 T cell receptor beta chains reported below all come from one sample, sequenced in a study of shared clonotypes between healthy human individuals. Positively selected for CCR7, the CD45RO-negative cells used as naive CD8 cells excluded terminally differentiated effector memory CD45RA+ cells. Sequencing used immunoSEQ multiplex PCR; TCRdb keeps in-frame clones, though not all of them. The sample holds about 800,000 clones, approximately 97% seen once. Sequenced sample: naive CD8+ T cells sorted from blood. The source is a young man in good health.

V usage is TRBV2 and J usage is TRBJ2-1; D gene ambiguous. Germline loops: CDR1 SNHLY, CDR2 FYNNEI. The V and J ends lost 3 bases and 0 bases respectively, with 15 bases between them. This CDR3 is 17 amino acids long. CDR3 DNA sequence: TGTGCCAGCAGTGAGGTCAGCCCTATAAGCTCCTACAATGAGCAGTTCTTC. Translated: CASSEVSPISSYNEQFF. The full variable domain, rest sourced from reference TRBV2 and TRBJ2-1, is EPEVTQTPSHQVTQMGQEVILRCVPISNHLYFYWYRQILGQKVEFLVSFYNNEISEKSEIFDDQFSVERPDGSNFTLKIRSTKLEDSAMYFCASSEVSPISSYNEQFFGPGTRLTVL.

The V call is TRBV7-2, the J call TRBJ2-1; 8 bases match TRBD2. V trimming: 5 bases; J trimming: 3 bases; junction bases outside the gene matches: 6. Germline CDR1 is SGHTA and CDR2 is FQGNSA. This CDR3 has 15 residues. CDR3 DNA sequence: TGTGCCAGCAGCCCAGCGGGAGACTACTACAATGAGCAGTTCTTC. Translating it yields CASSPAGDYYNEQFF.